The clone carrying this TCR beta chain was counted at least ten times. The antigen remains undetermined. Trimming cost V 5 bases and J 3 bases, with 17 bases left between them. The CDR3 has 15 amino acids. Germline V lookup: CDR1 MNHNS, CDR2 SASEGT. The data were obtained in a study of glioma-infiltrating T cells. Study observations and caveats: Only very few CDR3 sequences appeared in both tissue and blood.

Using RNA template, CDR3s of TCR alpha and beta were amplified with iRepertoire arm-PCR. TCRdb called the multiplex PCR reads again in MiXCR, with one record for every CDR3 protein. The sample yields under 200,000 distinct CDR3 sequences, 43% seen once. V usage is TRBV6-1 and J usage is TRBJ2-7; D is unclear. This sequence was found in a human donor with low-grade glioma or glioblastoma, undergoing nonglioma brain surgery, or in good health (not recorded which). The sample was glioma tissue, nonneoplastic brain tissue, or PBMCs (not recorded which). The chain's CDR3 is CASSFPPGDNYEQYF. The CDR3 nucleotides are TGTGCCAGCAGTTTTCCCCCGGGCGACAACTACGAGCAGTACTTC.